Reported below is one TCR beta chain. The antigen is unknown. Thyroid surgery had not been preceded by any treatment in any patient. The data belong to a study of metastatic and nonmetastatic thyroid tumors. Overall study context: Repertoire comparisons spanned blood and tumor or nodule tissue from malignant and benign thyroid patients.

Study processing details: Variation in CDR3 across clinicopathological groups served as the basis for constructing a distant-metastasis classifier in papillary thyroid cancer. TCRdb re-called clones from the PCR reads using MiXCR. TCRdb assigned the V and J calls; the authors' analysis was not used. The profile covers 30,000 to 35,000 clones, with 35% appearing a single time and approximately 22% taken by the ten largest. Regarding the study as a whole: Benign nodules reportedly had significantly lower TCR beta diversity than malignant thyroid tumors in blood and tumor.

CDR1 is SGHRS, CDR2 YFSETQ, per germline. The V end lost 1 base, the J end lost 2 bases, and 9 bases lay between the germline ends. The CDR3 consists of 15 residues. The sequencing sample was made of tumor tissue. This TCR derives from a female donor with papillary thyroid cancer or a benign thyroid nodule (not recorded which). Some clones in this sample may be carry-over from other donors' samples. The chain combines TRBV5-1 with TRBJ2-2; D may match TRBD1 or TRBD2 (5 bases each). The CDR3 coding sequence is TGCGCCAGCAGCTTGATGGGGACCAACACCGGGGAGCTGTTTTTT. Translated: CASSLMGTNTGELFF.